The 29 T cell receptor beta chains below all came from one sample that was sequenced in a study of shared clonotypes between healthy human individuals. Clones were read by immunoSEQ multiplex PCR, and TCRdb kept only the in-frame ones, dropping some. The sample lists some 900,000 clones, 76% seen once, with about 1.5% in the top ten. Material for sequencing was memory CD4+ T cells sorted from blood. The subset is: CD45RA-negative fraction. These receptor sequences come from a man between 18 and 35 years old in good health.

The chain uses TRBV7-3 and TRBJ2-3; TRBD2 matches at 13 bases. The V gene's germline CDR1 is SGHTA and CDR2 FQGTGA. The CDR3 extends over 17 amino acids. The ends lost 5 bases at V and 7 bases at J; junction bases unmatched: 12. This CDR3 reads CASSPTPWTSGGHTQYF. The CDR3 bases are TGTGCCAGCAGCCCTACCCCTTGGACTAGCGGGGGACATACGCAGTATTTT.

The V gene is TRBV10-2, the J gene TRBJ2-7; no firm D call. Per the germline V gene, CDR1 is WSHSY and CDR2 is SAAADI. CDR3 length equals 13 residues. V lost 1 base and J 7 bases, leaving 11 bases between the germline ends. DNA of the CDR3: TGCGCCAGCAGTGAGTATCAGGCCTTGGAGCAGTACTTC. It yields the protein CASSEYQALEQYF.

The V gene is TRBV10-3, the J gene TRBJ2-2; 7 bases match TRBD2. Germline CDR1 is ENHRY and CDR2 is SYGVKD. The CDR3 contains 14 residues. With V trimmed by 6 bases and J by 0 bases, 1 base remained unmatched. The CDR3, as DNA: TGTGCCATCAGGAGCGGGGCGAACACCGGGGAGCTGTTTTTT. It specifies CAIRSGANTGELFF.

J is TRBJ2-5 and V is TRBV5-6; D remains ambiguous. Trimming shortened V by 0 bases and J by 5 bases, and 8 bases separated the two germline ends. This CDR3 spans 13 amino acids. Germline V lookup: CDR1 SGHDT, CDR2 YYEEEE. CDR3 DNA: TGTGCCAGCAGCTTGGGGTCGGCGGAGACCCAGTACTTC. Its protein product is CASSLGSAETQYF.

The rearrangement links TRBV18 to TRBJ1-4, with D maybe TRBD1 (5 bases). The CDR3 runs to 15 residues. CDR1 is KGHSH, CDR2 LQKENI, per germline. Trimming removed 4 bases at V and 0 bases at J, with 9 bases between. The CDR3 protein is CASSQSGATNEKLFF. CDR3 nucleotides: TGTGCCAGCTCACAGTCGGGGGCAACTAATGAAAAACTGTTTTTT.

The J gene is TRBJ1-2, the V gene TRBV19; D uncertain. Trimming removed 5 bases from V and 5 bases from J, with 15 bases in between. This CDR3 is built from 14 residues. Germline V gene lookup returns CDR1 LNHDA and CDR2 SQIVND (reference sequence). The CDR3 spells CASSLPTMPYGYTF. The CDR3 coding sequence is TGTGCCAGTAGTCTTCCGACCATGCCATATGGCTACACCTTC.

The chain is built from TRBV9 and TRBJ1-2, with a weak D call TRBD1 (6 bases). Trimming pared 1 base from V and 8 bases from J, leaving 12 bases between. Germline V CDR1 and CDR2: SGDLS, YYNGEE. CDR3 length equals 13 residues. CDR3: CASSVNGQGGYTF. Here the CDR3 DNA reads TGTGCCAGCAGCGTAAATGGCCAGGGGGGCTACACCTTC.

The gene calls are TRBV27 and TRBJ2-3, with 7 bases aligning to TRBD1. CDR3 length equals 15 residues. Germline lookup yields CDR1 MNHEY and CDR2 SMNVEV (reference sequence). The trim removed 6 bases at V and 1 base at J, leaving 7 bases unmatched. CDR3 bases: TGTGCCAGCAGCTCTAGGGGGCTAGGCACAGATACGCAGTATTTT. Translating it yields CASSSRGLGTDTQYF.

V and J are TRBV10-1 and TRBJ2-2; no definite D call. Trimming pared 0 bases from V and 5 bases from J, leaving 7 bases between. The CDR3 is 14 residues long. CDR1 WNHNN and CDR2 SYGVQD come from the germline V gene (reference sequence). The CDR3 protein is CASSESTWTGELFF. The CDR3 DNA reads as TGCGCCAGCAGTGAGTCGACATGGACCGGGGAGCTGTTTTTT.

The rearrangement joins TRBV6-1 to TRBJ1-1, with no clear D. The CDR3 covers 13 residues. Germline assignment: CDR1 MNHNS and CDR2 SASEGT. V was clipped by 7 bases and J by 1 base, with 10 bases between them. The CDR3 loop reads CASTLNSNTEAFF. CDR3 nucleotides: TGTGCCAGCACCCTTAATTCGAACACTGAAGCTTTCTTT.

This chain uses TRBV14 with TRBJ1-2, with D maybe TRBD1 (6 bases). There are 14 residues in the CDR3. The V end lost 6 bases, the J end lost 0 bases, and 11 bases lay between the germline ends. CDR1 and CDR2 (germline): SGHDN, FVKESK. The CDR3 reads CASRLQGSNYGYTF. The CDR3 bases are TGTGCCAGCAGACTACAGGGCTCTAACTATGGCTACACCTTC.

This chain joins TRBV4-1 and TRBJ2-1, with 7 bases fitting TRBD2. The germline V gene has CDR1 MGHRA and CDR2 YSYEKL. This CDR3 contains 15 residues. J lost 2 bases, V lost 4 bases, and 5 bases had no gene match. The CDR3 DNA reads as TGCGCCAGCAGCCCGGGGGGATATACCTACAATGAGCAGTTCTTC. It specifies CASSPGGYTYNEQFF.

The V gene is TRBV28, the J gene TRBJ1-1, with 8 bases aligning to TRBD1. The CDR3 spans 12 residues. J lost 10 bases, V lost 5 bases, and 6 bases had no gene match. Per germline, CDR1 MDHEN and CDR2 SYDVKM. CDR3 sequence reads: CASSITGTGAFF. The CDR3 DNA sequence: TGTGCCAGCAGTATTACCGGGACAGGAGCTTTCTTT. The complete variable domain, with remaining parts taken from reference TRBV28 and TRBJ1-1, reads DVKVTQSSRYLVKRTGEKVFLECVQDMDHENMFWYRQDPGLGLRLIYFSYDVKMKEKGDIPEGYSVSREKKERFSLILESASTNQTSMYLCASSITGTGAFFGQGTRLTVV.

The gene calls are TRBV30 and TRBJ2-1; 13 positions agree with TRBD2. Germline CDR1 and CDR2: GTSNPN and SVGIG (reference sequence). There are 19 residues in the CDR3. V was clipped by 0 bases and J by 0 bases; unmatched bases: 8. The CDR3 region has the DNA TGTGCCTGGAGTGTACGGACTAGCGGGAGCCGCCTCTCCTACAATGAGCAGTTCTTC. This encodes CAWSVRTSGSRLSYNEQFF.

V usage is TRBV5-8 and J usage is TRBJ2-1; 9 nucleotides line up with TRBD2. The germline V gene encodes CDR1 SGHTS and CDR2 YDEGEE. CDR3 length equals 18 residues. Losses at the gene ends were 4 bases for V and 0 bases for J; bases not matched to a gene: 11. The CDR3 sequence is CASSPEGGAGGSYNEQFF. The CDR3 DNA is TGTGCCAGCAGCCCGGAGGGAGGAGCGGGGGGCTCCTACAATGAGCAGTTCTTC.

The rearrangement joins TRBV5-1 to TRBJ2-1; no clear D. Germline CDR1 SGHRS, CDR2 YFSETQ. The CDR3 runs to 16 residues. V was cut by 2 bases and J by 0 bases, with 12 bases left in between. CDR3 coding DNA: TGCGCCAGCAGCTTCCAGTTCGGGTCCTCCTACAATGAGCAGTTCTTC. Translated, it gives CASSFQFGSSYNEQFF.

This chain uses TRBV6-1 with TRBJ1-6; D is uncertain. Trimming cost V 8 bases and J 3 bases, with 11 bases left between them. The CDR3 is 14 amino acids. Germline assignment: CDR1 MNHNS and CDR2 SASEGT. The CDR3 DNA is TGTGCCAGCTCAGCCGGGATCTATAATTCACCCCTCCACTTT. Protein product: CASSAGIYNSPLHF.

This chain joins TRBV6-1 and TRBJ2-7, with D possibly being TRBD1 (6 bases). The CDR3 sequence is 15 residues long. CDR1 and CDR2 (germline): MNHNS, SASEGT. Trimming took 8 bases from V and 3 from J, leaving 20 bases between them. CDR3 residues: CASGAGTPDHYEQYF. DNA of the CDR3: TGTGCCAGCGGAGCCGGGACACCCGACCACTACGAGCAGTACTTC.

The V gene is TRBV7-8, the J gene TRBJ1-1, with D perhaps matching TRBD1 (5 bases). Trimming shortened V by 2 bases and J by 0 bases, and 10 bases separated the two germline ends. Germline loops: CDR1 SGHVS, CDR2 FQNEAQ. The CDR3 spans 15 residues. CDR3: CASSLQGDMNTEAFF. In nucleotides, the CDR3 is TGTGCCAGCAGCTTACAGGGTGACATGAACACTGAAGCTTTCTTT. The variable domain in full, completed from reference TRBV7-8 and TRBJ1-1, reads GAGVSQSPRYKVAKRGQDVALRCDPISGHVSLFWYQQALGQGPEFLTYFQNEAQLDKSGLPSDRFFAERPEGSVSTLKIQRTQQEDSAVYLCASSLQGDMNTEAFFGQGTRLTVV.

This clone came up once. This chain joins TRBV6-1 and TRBJ2-7; D perhaps matches TRBD2 (5 bases). With 5 bases removed from V and 5 bases from J, the gap between germline ends came to 7 bases. Germline assignment: CDR1 MNHNS and CDR2 SASEGT. The CDR3 spans 11 residues. The DNA for the CDR3 is TGTGCCAGCAGTCGGGAAGACGAGCAGTACTTC. Translating it yields CASSREDEQYF.

This clone was counted many times. The rearrangement uses TRBV10-2 and TRBJ1-2; a weak D match, TRBD1 (5 bases). Germline V CDR1 and CDR2: WSHSY, SAAADI. V lost 2 bases, J lost 8 bases, and 15 bases lay in between. The CDR3 totals 14 residues. The CDR3 protein is CASSERGALRGYTF. CDR3 coding DNA: TGCGCCAGCAGTGAGAGAGGGGCTCTCAGGGGCTACACCTTC.

The chain has TRBV28 and TRBJ1-6, with D possibly matching TRBD1 (6 bases). Trimming took off 2 bases at V and 8 bases at J, with 13 bases between the two ends. This CDR3 has 15 residues. Germline CDR1 is MDHEN and CDR2 is SYDVKM. The CDR3 region is CASSLIGGGDSPLHF. DNA for the CDR3: TGTGCCAGCAGTTTAATCGGAGGGGGAGATTCACCCCTCCACTTT.

This clone was found a few times. The chain links TRBV10-3 to TRBJ2-3; D is tentatively TRBD1 or TRBD2 (5 bases each). Germline V lookup: CDR1 ENHRY, CDR2 SYGVKD. V dropped 2 bases and J dropped 2 bases, with 11 bases sitting between them. This CDR3 contains 15 residues. As DNA, the CDR3 is TGTGCCATCAGTGAGAGAGGGGATATCACAGATACGCAGTATTTT. Its translation is CAISERGDITDTQYF.

On this clone itself: The same CDR3 arises from other DNA sequences in this sample as well. The chain links TRBV30 to TRBJ2-1; 10 nucleotides align to TRBD2. V shed 3 bases, J shed 0 bases, and the junction held 2 bases outside the gene matches. The CDR3 consists of 15 residues. From germline, CDR1 is GTSNPN and CDR2 SVGIG (reference sequence). CDR3: CAWSRLAGSYNEQFF. The CDR3 DNA reads TGTGCCTGGAGCCGACTAGCGGGCTCCTACAATGAGCAGTTCTTC.

The chain uses TRBV11-3 and TRBJ2-3; 9 bases agree with TRBD2. The germline V gene has CDR1 SGHNT and CDR2 YENEEA. The CDR3 has 16 amino acids. V dropped 4 bases and J dropped 2; count of bases not matched to a gene: 7. This CDR3 reads CASSSLAGWPTDTQYF. The CDR3 coding sequence is TGTGCCAGCAGCTCCCTAGCGGGGTGGCCCACAGATACGCAGTATTTT.

The chain uses TRBV10-3 and TRBJ1-5, with D possibly matching TRBD1 (6 bases). Looked up from germline, CDR1 is ENHRY and CDR2 is SYGVKD. This CDR3 has 13 residues. The CDR3 loop reads CASRGQTNQPQHF. For the CDR3, the DNA is TGTGCGTCACGGGGGCAGACCAATCAGCCCCAGCATTTT.

This rearrangement joins TRBV30 to TRBJ2-7, with a tentative D call TRBD1 (6 bases). Germline V gene sequence: CDR1 GTSNPN, CDR2 SVGIG (reference sequence). The CDR3 length is 13 residues. With 2 bases removed from V and 5 bases from J, the gap between germline ends came to 13 bases. The CDR3 sequence is CAWSWNRVDEQYF. CDR3 nucleotides: TGTGCCTGGAGTTGGAACAGGGTTGACGAGCAGTACTTC. Full variable domain (missing parts from reference TRBV30 and TRBJ2-7): SQTIHQWPATLVQPVGSPLSLECTVEGTSNPNLYWYRQAAGRGLQLLFYSVGIGQISSEVPQNLSASRPQDRQFILSSKKLLLSDSGFYLCAWSWNRVDEQYFGPGTRLTVT.

The chain combines TRBV5-1 with TRBJ1-3; possible D gene TRBD1, 6 bases. The ends were cut back, 0 bases at V and 7 bases at J, with 14 bases in the middle. The CDR3 sequence is 15 residues long. CDR1 SGHRS and CDR2 YFSETQ come from the germline V gene. The CDR3 sequence is CASSLADGQGNTIYF. CDR3 DNA sequence: TGCGCCAGCAGCTTGGCGGACGGTCAGGGGAACACCATATATTTT.

This clone has a handful of counts. V gene TRBV5-1 combines with J gene TRBJ2-5; TRBD2 aligns across 7 bases. CDR1 is SGHRS and CDR2 is YFSETQ in the germline V gene. CDR3 length equals 16 residues. Losses at the gene ends were 4 bases for V and 5 bases for J; bases not matched to a gene: 14. DNA for the CDR3: TGCGCCAGCAGCCCCGGGGGGACGCTGGGGTCGGAGACCCAGTACTTC. Amino acid sequence: CASSPGGTLGSETQYF.